A selection of T cell receptor beta chains follows, all from one sample in a study of PD-1 blockade in classical Hodgkin lymphoma. Profiling relied on immunoSEQ multiplex PCR, and the TCRdb table lists in-frame clones only, not all of them. The sample holds about 26,000 clones; roughly four fifths are singletons and the top ten take around a tenth. The starting material was peripheral blood mononuclear cells (PBMCs), obtained before the second cycle of nivolumab. These receptors came from a human donor with classical Hodgkin lymphoma. Both conserved end residues are part of each CDR3. Fields, in order: D gene, J gene, V gene, clone size, CDR3 protein, CDR3 DNA. The D gene is left open where the match is weak. Not all rows give a size; the values are once, few, many and, for expanded clones, a class.

d_gene: TRBD2
j_gene: TRBJ2-5
v_gene: TRBV7-6
abundance: -
CDR3aa: CASSLGLISGGAWETQYF
CDR3nt: TGTGCCAGCAGCTTAGGGCTTATTAGCGGGGGGGCCTGGGAGACCCAGTACTTC

d_gene: -
j_gene: TRBJ2-2
v_gene: TRBV19
abundance: -
CDR3aa: CASSKASNTGELFF
CDR3nt: TGTGCCAGTAGTAAGGCCTCGAACACCGGGGAGCTGTTTTTT

d_gene: -
j_gene: TRBJ2-3
v_gene: TRBV7-8
abundance: -
CDR3aa: CASSSPPSNTQYF
CDR3nt: TGTGCCAGCAGCTCACCCCCTTCTAACACGCAGTATTTT

d_gene: TRBD1
j_gene: TRBJ2-7
v_gene: TRBV7-9
abundance: few
CDR3aa: CASSHRDRVYEQYF
CDR3nt: TGTGCCAGCAGCCACCGGGACAGGGTATACGAGCAGTACTTC

d_gene: -
j_gene: TRBJ1-1
v_gene: TRBV6-5
abundance: -
CDR3aa: CASDAGHGLKAFF
CDR3nt: TGTGCCAGCGATGCGGGACACGGCCTGAAAGCTTTCTTT

d_gene: -
j_gene: TRBJ1-2
v_gene: TRBV21-1
abundance: few
CDR3aa: CASSKRGPNYGYTF
CDR3nt: TGTGCCAGCAGCAAACGGGGGCCAAACTATGGCTACACCTTC

d_gene: -
j_gene: TRBJ2-1
v_gene: TRBV14
abundance: -
CDR3aa: CASSLRGPLIDEQFF
CDR3nt: TGTGCCAGCAGCCTGCGGGGGCCCCTCATAGATGAGCAGTTCTTC

d_gene: TRBD2
j_gene: TRBJ2-1
v_gene: TRBV6-5
abundance: -
CDR3aa: CASSYHWASGGQEFF
CDR3nt: TGTGCCAGCAGTTATCATTGGGCTAGCGGGGGACAGGAGTTCTTC

d_gene: -
j_gene: TRBJ2-2
v_gene: TRBV7-9
abundance: -
CDR3aa: CASRGTPGTGELFF
CDR3nt: TGTGCCAGCAGGGGGACCCCTGGGACCGGGGAGCTGTTTTTT

d_gene: -
j_gene: TRBJ1-6
v_gene: TRBV2
abundance: few
CDR3aa: CASSPLSGDSPLHF
CDR3nt: TGTGCCAGCAGTCCCCTGAGCGGGGATTCACCCCTCCACTTT

d_gene: TRBD1
j_gene: TRBJ1-5
v_gene: TRBV19
abundance: -
CDR3aa: CASSIADRGYQPQHF
CDR3nt: TGTGCCAGTAGTATAGCGGACAGGGGCTATCAGCCCCAGCATTTT

d_gene: TRBD2
j_gene: TRBJ2-1
v_gene: TRBV4-3
abundance: -
CDR3aa: CASSSGTIYNEQFF
CDR3nt: TGCGCCAGCAGCTCCGGGACTATATACAATGAGCAGTTCTTC

d_gene: -
j_gene: TRBJ1-5
v_gene: TRBV19
abundance: -
CDR3aa: CASSVDADQPQHF
CDR3nt: TGTGCCAGTAGTGTGGACGCTGATCAGCCCCAGCATTTT

d_gene: -
j_gene: TRBJ2-5
v_gene: TRBV4-1
abundance: medium-sized
CDR3aa: CASSQSGEETQYF
CDR3nt: TGCGCCAGCAGCCAATCCGGGGAAGAGACCCAGTACTTC

d_gene: -
j_gene: TRBJ2-2
v_gene: TRBV27
abundance: -
CDR3aa: CASSLEGTGNTGELFF
CDR3nt: TGTGCCAGCAGTTTGGAGGGAACAGGGAACACCGGGGAGCTGTTTTTT

d_gene: -
j_gene: TRBJ2-7
v_gene: TRBV10-3
abundance: -
CDR3aa: CAISGSYEQYF
CDR3nt: TGTGCCATCAGTGGGAGTTACGAGCAGTACTTC

d_gene: TRBD2
j_gene: TRBJ2-7
v_gene: TRBV7-2
abundance: -
CDR3aa: CASSPYRGGNSYEQYF
CDR3nt: TGTGCCAGCAGCCCGTACCGGGGGGGAAATTCCTACGAGCAGTACTTC

d_gene: -
j_gene: TRBJ1-1
v_gene: TRBV18
abundance: -
CDR3aa: CASSPLGLMNTEAFF
CDR3nt: TGTGCCAGCTCACCACTCGGACTCATGAACACTGAAGCTTTCTTT

d_gene: -
j_gene: TRBJ2-7
v_gene: TRBV4-1
abundance: -
CDR3aa: CASSHSYEQYF
CDR3nt: TGCGCCAGCAGCCACTCGTACGAGCAGTACTTC

d_gene: -
j_gene: TRBJ1-2
v_gene: TRBV19
abundance: -
CDR3aa: CASSMWGGRGDNYGYTF
CDR3nt: TGTGCCAGTAGTATGTGGGGGGGTCGTGGAGACAACTATGGCTACACCTTC

d_gene: -
j_gene: TRBJ2-7
v_gene: TRBV19
abundance: -
CDR3aa: CASSPTGRAYEQYF
CDR3nt: TGTGCCAGTAGTCCGACAGGGAGGGCCTACGAGCAGTACTTC

d_gene: -
j_gene: TRBJ1-4
v_gene: TRBV15
abundance: -
CDR3aa: CATSKEDHNEKLFF
CDR3nt: TGTGCCACCAGCAAGGAGGACCATAATGAAAAACTGTTTTTT

d_gene: -
j_gene: TRBJ2-3
v_gene: TRBV28
abundance: -
CDR3aa: CASSLTNLYTDTQYF
CDR3nt: TGTGCCAGCAGTTTAACGAATCTGTACACAGATACGCAGTATTTT

d_gene: TRBD1
j_gene: TRBJ2-7
v_gene: TRBV28
abundance: -
CDR3aa: CASSCRPGTGCAYEQYF
CDR3nt: TGTGCCAGCAGTTGCCGACCCGGGACAGGGTGCGCCTACGAGCAGTACTTC

d_gene: -
j_gene: TRBJ1-2
v_gene: TRBV27
abundance: few
CDR3aa: CASRSDRYGYTF
CDR3nt: TGTGCCAGCAGATCCGACAGATATGGCTACACCTTC

d_gene: -
j_gene: TRBJ1-4
v_gene: TRBV7-8
abundance: -
CDR3aa: CASSLFLSNEKLFF
CDR3nt: TGTGCCAGCAGCTTATTCCTTTCGAATGAAAAACTGTTTTTT

d_gene: -
j_gene: TRBJ1-1
v_gene: TRBV10-1
abundance: few
CDR3aa: CASSFEAFF
CDR3nt: TGCGCCAGCAGCTTTGAAGCTTTCTTT

d_gene: -
j_gene: TRBJ2-5
v_gene: TRBV4-1
abundance: few
CDR3aa: CASSQVGGKRTQYF
CDR3nt: TGCGCCAGCAGCCAAGTGGGGGGTAAAAGGACCCAGTACTTC

d_gene: -
j_gene: TRBJ1-3
v_gene: TRBV9
abundance: -
CDR3aa: CASSVGPVGQGNTIYF
CDR3nt: TGTGCCAGCAGCGTAGGCCCGGTCGGGCAAGGAAACACCATATATTTT

d_gene: -
j_gene: TRBJ1-6
v_gene: TRBV15
abundance: -
CDR3aa: CATSRETDNSPLHF
CDR3nt: TGTGCCACCAGCAGAGAGACAGATAATTCACCCCTCCACTTT

d_gene: -
j_gene: TRBJ2-1
v_gene: TRBV7-9
abundance: once
CDR3aa: CASSLALFLPAGFYNEQFF
CDR3nt: TGTGCCAGCAGCTTAGCGCTATTCCTACCAGCGGGTTTCTACAATGAGCAGTTCTTC

d_gene: TRBD2
j_gene: TRBJ2-1
v_gene: TRBV4-2
abundance: -
CDR3aa: CASSQGEGLQFF
CDR3nt: TGTGCCAGCAGCCAAGGGGAGGGCCTCCAGTTCTTC

d_gene: -
j_gene: TRBJ2-1
v_gene: TRBV4-1
abundance: -
CDR3aa: CASSHFSPADEQFF
CDR3nt: TGCGCCAGCAGCCATTTTAGTCCGGCGGATGAGCAGTTCTTC

d_gene: -
j_gene: TRBJ2-3
v_gene: TRBV7-2
abundance: -
CDR3aa: CASSLGWGASTDTQYF
CDR3nt: TGTGCCAGCAGCTTAGGTTGGGGCGCGAGCACAGATACGCAGTATTTT

d_gene: TRBD1
j_gene: TRBJ1-2
v_gene: TRBV19
abundance: -
CDR3aa: CASSRGQGSAYTF
CDR3nt: TGTGCCAGTAGTAGGGGACAGGGGTCCGCATACACCTTC